Listed below are T cell receptor beta chains from one sample, sequenced in a study of T cells in Graves' hyperthyroidism and ophthalmopathy. Using its own MiXCR run on the multiplex PCR reads, TCRdb lists one record per CDR3 protein. Seen here are 800,000 or so distinct CDR3 sequences, 38% observed once, and the top ten hold approximately 8.7%. Material for sequencing was blood. The receptors stem from a man younger than 35 with Graves' hyperthyroidism. Each CDR3 is given with its conserved first and last residue. Each record gives: J gene, V gene, CDR3 protein.

J gene: TRBJ2-7
V gene: TRBV7-7
CDR3 protein: CASSPGVGGSYEQYF

J gene: TRBJ2-5
V gene: TRBV4-3
CDR3 protein: CASSQGSGTLETQYF

J gene: TRBJ1-1
V gene: TRBV5-1
CDR3 protein: CASSGGGQNTEAFF

J gene: TRBJ2-7
V gene: TRBV10-3
CDR3 protein: CAITRDAAYEQYF

J gene: TRBJ2-5
V gene: TRBV7-2
CDR3 protein: CASSLTGTQETQYF

J gene: TRBJ2-7
V gene: TRBV20-1
CDR3 protein: CSARDVDVSYEQYF

J gene: TRBJ1-1
V gene: TRBV5-6
CDR3 protein: CASSPEGGFHTEAFF

J gene: TRBJ1-1
V gene: TRBV6-5
CDR3 protein: CASSEQAPTEAFF

J gene: TRBJ2-5
V gene: TRBV6-5
CDR3 protein: CASSYSWLQETQYF

J gene: TRBJ2-6
V gene: TRBV9
CDR3 protein: CASSVVPGADSGANVLTF

J gene: TRBJ1-1
V gene: TRBV19
CDR3 protein: CASNMEGGTEAFF

J gene: TRBJ2-6
V gene: TRBV19
CDR3 protein: CASSRGTGANVLTF

J gene: TRBJ1-1
V gene: TRBV7-2
CDR3 protein: CASSLGWRAPEAFF

J gene: TRBJ1-5
V gene: TRBV20-1
CDR3 protein: CSARAGTGDSNQPQHF

J gene: TRBJ2-7
V gene: TRBV4-2
CDR3 protein: CASSQEAGGTYEQYF

J gene: TRBJ2-2
V gene: TRBV7-2
CDR3 protein: CASSSRDYNTGELFF

J gene: TRBJ1-4
V gene: TRBV13
CDR3 protein: CASSIGFF

J gene: TRBJ2-2
V gene: TRBV7-3
CDR3 protein: CASSQDSRGTGELFF

J gene: TRBJ1-4
V gene: TRBV4-1
CDR3 protein: CASSAGYEKLFF

J gene: TRBJ1-1
V gene: TRBV29-1
CDR3 protein: CSTSDGRMNTEAFF

J gene: TRBJ2-2
V gene: TRBV12-3/TRBV12-4
CDR3 protein: CASSFGLAITGELFF

J gene: TRBJ1-1
V gene: TRBV2
CDR3 protein: CAEGMGPNTEAFF